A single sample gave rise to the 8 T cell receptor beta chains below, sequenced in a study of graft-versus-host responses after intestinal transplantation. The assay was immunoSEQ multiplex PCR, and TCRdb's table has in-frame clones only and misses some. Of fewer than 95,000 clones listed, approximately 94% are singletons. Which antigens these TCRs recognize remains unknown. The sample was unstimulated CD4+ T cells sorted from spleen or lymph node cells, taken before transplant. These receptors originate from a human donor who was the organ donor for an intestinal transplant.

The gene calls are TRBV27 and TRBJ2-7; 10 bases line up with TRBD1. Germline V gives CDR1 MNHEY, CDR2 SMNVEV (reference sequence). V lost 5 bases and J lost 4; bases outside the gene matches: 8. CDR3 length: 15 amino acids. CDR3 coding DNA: TGTGCCAGCAGTCTCACCGGGACAGGGGCGTACGAGCAGTACTTC. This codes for CASSLTGTGAYEQYF.

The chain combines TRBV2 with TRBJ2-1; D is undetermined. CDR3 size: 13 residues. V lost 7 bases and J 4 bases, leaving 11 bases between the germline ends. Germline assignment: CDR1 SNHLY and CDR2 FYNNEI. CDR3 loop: CASIDRVYNEQFF. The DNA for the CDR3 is TGTGCCAGCATCGATCGGGTTTACAATGAGCAGTTCTTC.

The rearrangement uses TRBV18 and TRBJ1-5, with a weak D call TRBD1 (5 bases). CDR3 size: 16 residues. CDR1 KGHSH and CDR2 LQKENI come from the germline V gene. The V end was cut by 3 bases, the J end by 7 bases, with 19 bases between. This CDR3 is CASSPPDGGIGQPQHF. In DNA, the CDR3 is TGTGCCAGCTCACCGCCCGACGGGGGAATAGGCCAGCCCCAGCATTTT.

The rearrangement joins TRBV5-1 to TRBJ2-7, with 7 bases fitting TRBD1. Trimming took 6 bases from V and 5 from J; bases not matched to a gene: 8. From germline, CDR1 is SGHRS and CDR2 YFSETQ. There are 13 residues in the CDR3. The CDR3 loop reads CASTQGGGHEQYF. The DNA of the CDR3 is TGCGCCAGCACCCAAGGGGGCGGACACGAGCAGTACTTC.

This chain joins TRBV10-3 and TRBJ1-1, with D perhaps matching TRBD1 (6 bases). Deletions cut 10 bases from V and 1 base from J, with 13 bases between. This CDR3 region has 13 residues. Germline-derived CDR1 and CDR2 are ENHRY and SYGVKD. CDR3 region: CASRGRGNTEAFF. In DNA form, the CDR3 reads TGTGCCAGCAGGGGCCGGGGGAACACTGAAGCTTTCTTT.

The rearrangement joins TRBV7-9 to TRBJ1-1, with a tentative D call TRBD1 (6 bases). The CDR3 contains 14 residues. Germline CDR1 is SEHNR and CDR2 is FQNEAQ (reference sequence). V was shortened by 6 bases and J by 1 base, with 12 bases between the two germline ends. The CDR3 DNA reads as TGTGCCAGCAGATCTCAGGGGAAGAACACTGAAGCTTTCTTT. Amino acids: CASRSQGKNTEAFF.

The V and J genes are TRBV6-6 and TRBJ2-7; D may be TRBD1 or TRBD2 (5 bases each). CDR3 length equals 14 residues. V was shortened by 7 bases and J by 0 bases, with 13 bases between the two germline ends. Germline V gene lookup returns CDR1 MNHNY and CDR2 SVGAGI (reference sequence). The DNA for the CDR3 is TGTGCCAGCAATCCGGCAGGGAGCTCCTACGAGCAGTACTTC. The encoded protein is CASNPAGSSYEQYF.

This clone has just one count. CDR3 sequence reads: CASSPGLGLNTEAFF. The CDR3 region has the DNA TGTGCCAGCAGCCCAGGGCTGGGCCTGAACACTGAAGCTTTCTTT. The chain couples TRBV7-2 to TRBJ1-1; possible D gene TRBD1, 5 bases. The V and J ends lost 5 bases and 0 bases respectively, with 13 bases between them. The length of the CDR3 is 15 residues. The V gene's germline CDR1 is SGHTA and CDR2 FQGNSA.